The 3 T cell receptor beta chains reported below all come from one sample, sequenced in a study of a mutant IDH1 vaccine in newly diagnosed glioma. No cognate antigen is known for these TCRs. Measured with immunoSEQ multiplex PCR; TCRdb has only the in-frame clones, and not every one. Of roughly 50,000 clones in the sample, approximately 80% are singletons; the top ten hold approximately 3.6%. The time point denotes: week 5, during vaccination. A 20-mer mutant IDH1 peptide at 300 ug was injected subcutaneously with topical imiquimod. The specimen comprised PBMCs, sampled from a glioma patient whose treatment included an IDH1 peptide vaccine. Every receptor here comes from a man aged 30-40 years with glioma.

This clone was detected once. The J gene is TRBJ1-2, the V gene TRBV6-5; tentative D call: TRBD1 (6 bases). This CDR3 region has 15 residues. With 6 bases removed from V and 3 bases from J, the gap between germline ends came to 17 bases. Germline V lookup: CDR1 MNHEY, CDR2 SVGAGI. This chain's CDR3 is CASSLLQGVDYGYTF. The CDR3 nucleotides read TGTGCCAGCAGCCTACTACAGGGCGTGGACTATGGCTACACCTTC.

The V call is TRBV18, the J call TRBJ1-6; 7 bases map to TRBD1. V lost 4 bases to trimming and J lost 7 bases; unmatched junction nucleotides: 4. The CDR3 covers 14 residues. The germline gives CDR1 KGHSH, CDR2 LQKENI. The CDR3 spells CASSQTGQNSPLHF. CDR3 coding DNA: TGTGCCAGCTCACAAACGGGACAGAATTCACCCCTCCACTTT. The full variable domain, in which reference TRBV18 and TRBJ1-6 provide the parts outside the CDR3, is NAGVMQNPRHLVRRRGQEARLRCSPMKGHSHVYWYRQLPEEGLKFMVYLQKENIIDESGMPKERFSAEFPKEGPSILRIQQVVRGDSAAYFCASSQTGQNSPLHFGNGTRLTVT.

The chain joins TRBV2 to TRBJ1-1; D not resolved. V was trimmed by 9 bases and J by 0 bases, leaving 11 bases between them. The CDR3 sequence is 13 residues long. The germline gives CDR1 SNHLY, CDR2 FYNNEI. CDR3 loop: CARKMELNTEAFF. The CDR3 DNA is TGTGCCAGAAAGATGGAATTGAACACTGAAGCTTTCTTT.